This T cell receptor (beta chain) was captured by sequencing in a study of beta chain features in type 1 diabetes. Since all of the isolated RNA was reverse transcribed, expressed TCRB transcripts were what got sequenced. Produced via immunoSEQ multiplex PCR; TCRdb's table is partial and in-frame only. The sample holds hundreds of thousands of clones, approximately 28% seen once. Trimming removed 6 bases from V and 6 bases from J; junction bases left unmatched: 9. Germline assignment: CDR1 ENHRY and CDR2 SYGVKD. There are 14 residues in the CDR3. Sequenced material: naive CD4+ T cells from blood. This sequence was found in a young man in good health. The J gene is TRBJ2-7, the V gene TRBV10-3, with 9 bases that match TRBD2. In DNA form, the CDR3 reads TGTGCCATCAGCCTTAGCGGGAGTGGAGGCGAGCAGTACTTC. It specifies CAISLSGSGGEQYF.